This is a list of T cell receptor beta chains from one sample in a study of beta chain bispecific antibodies for T cell cancers. TCRdb re-called the 5' RACE reads with MiXCR, one entry per CDR3 protein. The sample records 7,500 to 9,500 distinct CDR3 sequences, about 2.4% being singletons. Their recognized antigens are unknown. The sample was T cells from a healthy donor cultured with Jurkat leukemia cells, taken from a culture containing an anti-CD19 bispecific antibody. Every receptor here comes from a human donor in good health. Some clones in this sample may be carry-over from other donors' samples. CDR3s include the opening cysteine and the closing phenylalanine or tryptophan. Each record gives: CDR3 protein, CDR3 DNA, D gene, clone size, J gene, V gene. The D gene is left open where the match is weak. The size field reads once, few, many, or a class for an expanded clone.

CDR3 protein: CSAEGTGWEETQYF; CDR3 DNA: TGCAGCGCCGAGGGTACAGGGTGGGAAGAGACCCAGTACTTC; D gene: .; clone size: many; J gene: TRBJ2-5; V gene: TRBV29-1
CDR3 protein: CASSLYTDTQYF; CDR3 DNA: TGTGCCAGCAGCTTATACACAGATACGCAGTATTTT; D gene: .; clone size: many; J gene: TRBJ2-3; V gene: TRBV7-9
CDR3 protein: CASSFTVFGGYEQYF; CDR3 DNA: TGCGCCAGCAGCTTTACCGTATTTGGGGGCTACGAGCAGTACTTC; D gene: .; clone size: many; J gene: TRBJ2-7; V gene: TRBV4-1
CDR3 protein: CASSQSSYNEQFF; CDR3 DNA: TGTGCCAGCAGCCAGAGCTCCTACAATGAGCAGTTCTTC; D gene: .; clone size: many; J gene: TRBJ2-1; V gene: TRBV27
CDR3 protein: CASTHTTGGVNEQFF; CDR3 DNA: TGTGCCAGCACGCATACAACGGGGGGGGTTAATGAGCAGTTCTTC; D gene: TRBD2; clone size: many; J gene: TRBJ2-1; V gene: TRBV7-2
CDR3 protein: CASSFTGLAEQFF; CDR3 DNA: TGTGCCAGCAGCTTTACAGGGCTCGCTGAGCAGTTCTTC; D gene: .; clone size: many; J gene: TRBJ2-1; V gene: TRBV5-6
CDR3 protein: CASSADGDRMNTEAFF; CDR3 DNA: TGTGCCAGCAGCGCAGACGGTGACAGAATGAACACTGAAGCTTTCTTT; D gene: .; clone size: many; J gene: TRBJ1-1; V gene: TRBV9
CDR3 protein: CASSLGDSSYEQYF; CDR3 DNA: TGCGCCAGCAGCTTGGGGGACAGTTCCTACGAGCAGTACTTC; D gene: TRBD1; clone size: many; J gene: TRBJ2-7; V gene: TRBV5-1
CDR3 protein: CASSLAGGGQPQHF; CDR3 DNA: TGTGCCAGCAGCTTGGCCGGGGGCGGTCAGCCCCAGCATTTT; D gene: .; clone size: many; J gene: TRBJ1-5; V gene: TRBV5-8
CDR3 protein: CASSPRVTLYEQYF; CDR3 DNA: TGTGCCAGCAGTCCCCGGGTCACACTCTACGAGCAGTACTTC; D gene: .; clone size: many; J gene: TRBJ2-7; V gene: TRBV27
CDR3 protein: CATLGANYGYTF; CDR3 DNA: TGTGCCACCCTAGGAGCTAACTATGGCTACACCTTC; D gene: .; clone size: many; J gene: TRBJ1-2; V gene: TRBV6-5
CDR3 protein: CSARDELHWGTDTQYF; CDR3 DNA: TGCAGTGCTAGAGACGAACTCCACTGGGGCACAGATACGCAGTATTTT; D gene: .; clone size: many; J gene: TRBJ2-3; V gene: TRBV20-1
CDR3 protein: CASSVDRSSYEQYF; CDR3 DNA: TGTGCCAGCAGCGTCGACAGGAGCTCCTACGAGCAGTACTTC; D gene: .; clone size: many; J gene: TRBJ2-7; V gene: TRBV12-3/TRBV12-4
CDR3 protein: CASSSTQRGLQETQYF; CDR3 DNA: TGTGCCAGCAGCTCAACCCAGCGGGGCCTCCAAGAGACCCAGTACTTC; D gene: TRBD2; clone size: many; J gene: TRBJ2-5; V gene: TRBV7-9
CDR3 protein: CASTPTESYEQYF; CDR3 DNA: TGCGCCAGCACCCCGACAGAATCCTACGAGCAGTACTTC; D gene: .; clone size: many; J gene: TRBJ2-7; V gene: TRBV5-1
CDR3 protein: CASSLGFQGAAGTGELFF; CDR3 DNA: TGTGCCAGCAGCTTAGGATTCCAGGGGGCAGCGGGCACCGGGGAGCTGTTTTTT; D gene: TRBD1; clone size: many; J gene: TRBJ2-2; V gene: TRBV7-2
CDR3 protein: CASSLAESVEQFF; CDR3 DNA: TGCGCCAGCAGCTTGGCCGAGAGCGTGGAGCAGTTCTTC; D gene: .; clone size: many; J gene: TRBJ2-1; V gene: TRBV5-1